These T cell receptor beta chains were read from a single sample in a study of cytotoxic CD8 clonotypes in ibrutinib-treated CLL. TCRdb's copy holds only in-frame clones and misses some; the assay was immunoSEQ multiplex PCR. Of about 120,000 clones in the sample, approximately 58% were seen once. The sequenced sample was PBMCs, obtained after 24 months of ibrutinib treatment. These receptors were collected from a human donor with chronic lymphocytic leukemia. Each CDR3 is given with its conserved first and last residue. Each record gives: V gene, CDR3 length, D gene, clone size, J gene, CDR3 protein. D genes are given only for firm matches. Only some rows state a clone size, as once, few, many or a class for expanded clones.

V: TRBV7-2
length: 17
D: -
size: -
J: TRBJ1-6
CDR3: CASSLFTSSGVNSPLHF

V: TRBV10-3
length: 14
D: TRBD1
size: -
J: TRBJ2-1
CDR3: CASSTGVSYNEQFF

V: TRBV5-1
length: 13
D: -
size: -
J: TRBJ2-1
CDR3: CASSFGGDNEQFF

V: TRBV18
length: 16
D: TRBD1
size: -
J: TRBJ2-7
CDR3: CASSPREGTAYEEQYF

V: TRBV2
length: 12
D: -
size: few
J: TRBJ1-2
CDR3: CASRVDGYGYTF

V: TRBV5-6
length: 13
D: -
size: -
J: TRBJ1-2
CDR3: CASSLPGMGGYTF

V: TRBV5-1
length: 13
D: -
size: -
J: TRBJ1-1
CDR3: CASSAGQNTEAFF

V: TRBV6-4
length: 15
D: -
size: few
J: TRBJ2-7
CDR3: CASSYGAGSSYEQYF

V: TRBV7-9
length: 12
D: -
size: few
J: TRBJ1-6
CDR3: CASSLDISPLHF

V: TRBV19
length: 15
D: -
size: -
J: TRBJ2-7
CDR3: CASSILGSLIGAQYF

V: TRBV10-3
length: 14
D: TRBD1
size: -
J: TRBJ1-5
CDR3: CAIRGTGGDQPQHF

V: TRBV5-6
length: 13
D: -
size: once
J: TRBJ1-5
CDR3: CASSRGGGQPQHF

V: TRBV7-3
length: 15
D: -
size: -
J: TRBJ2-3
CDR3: CASATTGLHTDTQYF

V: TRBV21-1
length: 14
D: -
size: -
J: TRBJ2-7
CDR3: CASSKFNRPYEQYF

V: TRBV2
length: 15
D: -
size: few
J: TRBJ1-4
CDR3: CASSHDFTTNEKLFF

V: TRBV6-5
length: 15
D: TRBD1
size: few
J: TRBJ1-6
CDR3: CASSYRGGDNSPLHF

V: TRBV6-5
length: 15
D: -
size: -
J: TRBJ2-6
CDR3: CASSYSSSGANVLTF

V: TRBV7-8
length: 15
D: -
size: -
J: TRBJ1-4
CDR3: CASSLAGAGEEKLFF

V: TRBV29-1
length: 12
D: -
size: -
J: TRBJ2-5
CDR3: CSVAKGGETQYF

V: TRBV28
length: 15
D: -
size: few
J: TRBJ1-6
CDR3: CASSLKEGYNSPLHF

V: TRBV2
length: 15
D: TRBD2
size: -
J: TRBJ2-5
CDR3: CASSEAGAGAETQYF

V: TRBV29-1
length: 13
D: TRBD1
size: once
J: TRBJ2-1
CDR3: CSSRDRAFNEQFF

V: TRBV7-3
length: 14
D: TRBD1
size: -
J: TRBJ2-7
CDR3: CASSLGGQGTEQYF

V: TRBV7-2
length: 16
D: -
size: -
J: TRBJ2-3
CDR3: CASSLGPRLGTDTQYF

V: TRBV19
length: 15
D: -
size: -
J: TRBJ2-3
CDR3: CASSRGAASTDTQYF

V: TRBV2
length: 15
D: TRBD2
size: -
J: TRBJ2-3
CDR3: CASGTSGGPTDTQYF

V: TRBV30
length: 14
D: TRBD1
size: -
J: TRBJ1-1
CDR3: CAWQGDDRGPGAFF

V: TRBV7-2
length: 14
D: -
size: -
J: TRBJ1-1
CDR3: CASSSSGVNTEAFF

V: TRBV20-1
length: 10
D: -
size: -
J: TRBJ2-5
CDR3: CSANWETQYF

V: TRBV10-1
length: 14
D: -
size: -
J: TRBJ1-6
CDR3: CASSEGKGHSPLHF

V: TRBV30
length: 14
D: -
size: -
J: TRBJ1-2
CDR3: CAWRPPSATYGYTF

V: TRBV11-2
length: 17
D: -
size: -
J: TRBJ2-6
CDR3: CASSKAGQLAGANVLTF

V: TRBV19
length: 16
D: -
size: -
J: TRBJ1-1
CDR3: CASSTRISTMNTEAFF

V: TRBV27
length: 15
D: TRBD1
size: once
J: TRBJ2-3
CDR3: CASRDGTGGRDTQYF

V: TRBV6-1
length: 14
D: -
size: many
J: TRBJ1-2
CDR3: CASSLNRDGAGYTF

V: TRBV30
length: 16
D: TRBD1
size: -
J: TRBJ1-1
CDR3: CAWSPGTGKGNTEAFF

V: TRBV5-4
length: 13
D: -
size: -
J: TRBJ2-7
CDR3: CASSFQGPYEQYF

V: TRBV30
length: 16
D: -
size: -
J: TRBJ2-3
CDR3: CAWSEEISPWADTQYF

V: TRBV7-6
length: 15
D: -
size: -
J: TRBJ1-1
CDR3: CASTSLTEGGGEAFF

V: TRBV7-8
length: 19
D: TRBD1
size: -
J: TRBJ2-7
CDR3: CASSLVRGQGGTTTYEQYF

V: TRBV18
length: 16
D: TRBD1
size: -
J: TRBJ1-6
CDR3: CASSPDRGSSNSPLHF

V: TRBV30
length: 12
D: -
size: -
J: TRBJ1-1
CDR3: CAYRGMNTEAFF

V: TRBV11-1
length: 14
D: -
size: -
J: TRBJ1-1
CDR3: CASSFSDKNTEAFF